These T cell receptor beta chains were read from a single sample in a study of blood T cell repertoires in COVID-19. Here immunoSEQ multiplex PCR was the method, and the copy in TCRdb shows in-frame clones only, minus some. The sample has 150,000 to 200,000 clones, approximately 83% seen once. The sample comprised peripheral blood. All receptors derive from a man in his fifties or sixties with acute or convalescent COVID-19. The CDR3 runs from the conserved cysteine through the conserved F or W. D genes are given only for firm matches. A row's size may be missing; if present it is once, few, many or a size class.

>TRBJ1-1|NA|TRBV28|TRBD1
CASSPPTGPVNTEAFF
TGTGCCAGCAGTCCCCCGACAGGGCCTGTGAACACTGAAGCTTTCTTT
>TRBJ1-5|NA|TRBV2|NA
CASSEARQVNSNQPQHF
TGTGCCAGCAGTGAAGCGAGACAGGTTAATAGCAATCAGCCCCAGCATTTT
>TRBJ1-4|NA|TRBV19|NA
CASSTGTRAPSEKLFF
TGTGCCAGTAGTACCGGGACAAGGGCCCCCTCGGAAAAACTGTTTTTT
>TRBJ2-7|NA|TRBV28|TRBD2
CASSSPRLAPQYF
TGTGCCAGCAGTTCCCCCCGACTAGCGCCCCAGTACTTC
>TRBJ2-7|NA|TRBV10-3|TRBD1
CAASGTGTYEQYF
TGTGCCGCATCCGGGACAGGGACCTACGAGCAGTACTTC
>TRBJ2-3|NA|TRBV3-1/TRBV3-2|TRBD2
CASSPVGRSGSADTQYF
TGTGCCAGCAGCCCAGTAGGGCGGAGCGGGAGCGCAGATACGCAGTATTTT
>TRBJ2-1|NA|TRBV3-1/TRBV3-2|NA
CASSPTGIRYNEQFF
TGTGCCAGCAGTCCAACAGGGATCCGGTACAATGAGCAGTTCTTC
>TRBJ2-5|NA|TRBV1|NA
CTSSRTGGGETQYF
TGCACCAGCAGCAGGACAGGGGGTGGAGAGACCCAGTACTTC
>TRBJ2-3|NA|TRBV6-5|TRBD1
CASSYSRGQKEYF
TGTGCCAGCAGTTACTCAAGGGGACAGAAAGAGTATTTT
>TRBJ2-2|NA|TRBV9|TRBD1
CASSVTPTGDGELFF
TGTGCCAGCAGCGTCACCCCGACAGGGGACGGGGAGCTGTTTTTT
>TRBJ2-6|few|TRBV7-2|NA
CASSFVISGANVLTF
TGTGCCAGCAGCTTTGTCATCTCTGGGGCCAACGTCCTGACTTTC
>TRBJ1-1|NA|TRBV6-5|TRBD1
CASHRTGLMNTEAFF
TGTGCCAGCCACCGGACAGGCCTAATGAACACTGAAGCTTTCTTT
>TRBJ2-2|NA|TRBV28|NA
CASSSGESTGELFF
TGTGCCAGCAGTTCAGGGGAGTCAACCGGGGAGCTGTTTTTT
>TRBJ2-1|NA|TRBV10-3|NA
CAISESMAIEAFF
TGTGCCATCAGTGAGTCGATGGCTATAGAGGCGTTCTTC
>TRBJ2-3|NA|TRBV9|TRBD2
CASSVRGGAGFQGDTQYF
TGTGCCAGCAGCGTAAGGGGTGGAGCGGGGTTCCAAGGAGATACGCAGTATTTT
>TRBJ2-2|NA|TRBV6-4|TRBD2
CASGGGRGNLGELFF
TGTGCCAGCGGGGGGGGTCGCGGGAACCTCGGGGAGCTGTTTTTT
>TRBJ2-1|NA|TRBV7-2|TRBD2
CASSLAWTRAGEQFF
TGTGCCAGCAGCTTAGCCTGGACTAGGGCGGGTGAGCAGTTCTTC
>TRBJ2-7|NA|TRBV29-1|TRBD2
CSVGASGPYEQYF
TGCAGCGTTGGGGCTAGCGGGCCCTACGAGCAGTACTTC
>TRBJ2-7|NA|TRBV7-8|TRBD1
CASSYRQGPSYEQYF
TGTGCCAGCAGCTACCGACAGGGCCCATCCTACGAGCAGTACTTC
>TRBJ1-5|few|TRBV18|NA
CASSPQGTEPQHF
TGTGCCAGCTCACCCCAGGGGACGGAGCCCCAGCATTTT